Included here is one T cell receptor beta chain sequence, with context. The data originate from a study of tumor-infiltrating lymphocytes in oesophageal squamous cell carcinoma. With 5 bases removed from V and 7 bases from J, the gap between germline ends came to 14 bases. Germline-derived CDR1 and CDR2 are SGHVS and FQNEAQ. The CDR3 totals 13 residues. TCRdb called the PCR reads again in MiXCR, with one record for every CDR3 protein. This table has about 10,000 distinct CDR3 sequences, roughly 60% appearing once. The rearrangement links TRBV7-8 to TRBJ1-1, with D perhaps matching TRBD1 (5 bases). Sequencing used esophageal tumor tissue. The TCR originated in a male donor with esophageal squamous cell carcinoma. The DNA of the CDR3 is TGTGCCAGCAGCCCCCAAGGGGTAGGTGAAGCTTTCTTT. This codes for CASSPQGVGEAFF.